The sample holds a few counts of the clone carrying this T cell receptor beta chain. The antigen is undetermined. These data belong to a study of T cells in Graves' hyperthyroidism and ophthalmopathy. Looked up from germline, CDR1 is KGHDR and CDR2 is SFDVKD. The V end lost 8 bases, the J end lost 7 bases, and 12 bases lay between the germline ends. The CDR3 extends over 12 amino acids. The study left out patients who had uncontrolled infection, other autoimmune disease, pregnancy or lactation. Study conclusions and caveats: Blood also showed most of the thyroid clonotypes that were expanded above 0.001.

It was RNA transcripts that yielded the amplified TCR beta CDR3 regions. TCR CDR3 regions were first amplified by RT-PCR with HTBI primers. TCRdb passed the multiplex PCR reads through MiXCR, listing each CDR3 protein once. The sample includes fewer than 750,000 distinct CDR3 sequences, about 14% of them seen just once. This chain joins TRBV24-1 and TRBJ2-3, with D unresolved. The clonotype comes from a woman aged 45-60 years with Graves' ophthalmopathy. The sample consisted of blood. CDR3 sequence: CATTGGDNTQYF. The DNA for the CDR3 is TGTGCCACCACGGGTGGAGACAATACGCAGTATTTT.